This T cell receptor (beta chain) appears in the sequencing data of a study of OX40 agonist ivuxolimab in advanced cancers. Study-level information: Patient treatment consisted of intravenous ivuxolimab administration every 2 weeks at 0.01 to 10 mg/kg. Therapy given before enrollment (anti-PD-1, anti-PD-L1 or anti-CTLA-4) was allowed, and 35% to 45% had some.

The assay was immunoSEQ multiplex PCR, and TCRdb's table has in-frame clones only and misses some. The repertoire holds some 65,000 clones, with 87% as singletons. Regarding this clone: Its target is unknown.

Findings and caveats of the study: The CD4+ and CD8+ T cells in the blood had expanded clonally by week 6 at 0.1 to 3.0 mg/kg.

Blood draws occurred at baseline, cycle 4 day 1, and cycle 7 day 1. The source is an adult with an advanced solid tumor such as melanoma, head and neck, liver or kidney cancer. The sample here was CD4+ or CD8+ T cells sorted from blood, taken in a trial of the OX40 agonist ivuxolimab.

CDR3 in amino acids: CASSPQWEGNTEAFF. CDR3 nucleotides: TGTGCCAGCAGTCCCCAGTGGGAGGGAAACACTGAAGCTTTCTTT. The chain links TRBV28 to TRBJ1-1, with unresolved D. The CDR3 extends over 15 amino acids. The ends were cut back, 5 bases at V and 2 bases at J, with 15 bases in the middle. Germline values: CDR1 MDHEN, CDR2 SYDVKM.